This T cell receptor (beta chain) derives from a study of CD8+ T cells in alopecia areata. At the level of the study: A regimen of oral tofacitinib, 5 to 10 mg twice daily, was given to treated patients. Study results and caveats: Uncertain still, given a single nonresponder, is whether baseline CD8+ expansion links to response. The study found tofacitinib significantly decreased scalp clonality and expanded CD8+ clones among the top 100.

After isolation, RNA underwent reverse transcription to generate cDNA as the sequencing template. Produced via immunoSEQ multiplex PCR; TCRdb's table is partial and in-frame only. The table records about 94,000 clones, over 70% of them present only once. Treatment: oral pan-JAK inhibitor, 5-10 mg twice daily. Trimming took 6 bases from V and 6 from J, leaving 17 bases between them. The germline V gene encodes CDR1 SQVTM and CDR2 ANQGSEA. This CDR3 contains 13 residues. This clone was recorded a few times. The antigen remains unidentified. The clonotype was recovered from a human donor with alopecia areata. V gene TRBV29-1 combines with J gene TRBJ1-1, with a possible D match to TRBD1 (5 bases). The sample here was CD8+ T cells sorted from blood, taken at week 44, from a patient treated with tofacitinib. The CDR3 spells CSVTSRETAEAFF. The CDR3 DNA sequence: TGCAGCGTCACAAGCCGGGAGACAGCTGAAGCTTTCTTT.